The 14 T cell receptor beta chains below come from one sample, sequenced in a study of shared clonotypes between healthy human individuals. Terminally differentiated effector memory CD45RA+ cells were excluded by CCR7 positive selection of CD45RO-negative cells. Sequenced by immunoSEQ multiplex PCR; TCRdb stores in-frame clones only, minus some. Among millions of clones listed, roughly 95% were seen once. Sequenced: naive CD8+ T cells sorted from blood. These TCRs come from a man aged 18 to 29 in good health.

The chain links TRBV27 to TRBJ2-1; 8 bases fit TRBD1. The CDR3 totals 12 residues. CDR1 and CDR2 (germline): MNHEY, SMNVEV (reference sequence). Trimming at V came to 3 bases and at J to 13 bases, leaving 5 bases not matched to a gene. The CDR3 DNA is TGTGCCAGCAGTTTCACAGGGGGAGGTCAGTTCTTC. Translation gives CASSFTGGGQFF.

This clone was seen just once. This chain joins TRBV30 and TRBJ2-7, with D perhaps TRBD2 (8 bases). Trimming took 2 bases from V and 3 from J, leaving 14 bases between them. The CDR3 consists of 14 residues. In germline, CDR1 is GTSNPN, CDR2 SVGIG (reference sequence). DNA for the CDR3: TGTGCCTGGAGTAAGGGGGCGGGAGGCTACGAGCAGTACTTC. Translating it yields CAWSKGAGGYEQYF.

The chain recombines TRBV4-1 with TRBJ2-7, with D maybe TRBD2 (7 bases). Between the trimmed V and J ends, which lost 4 bases and 5 bases, there was a span of 12 bases. Germline V gene data show CDR1 as MGHRA and CDR2 as YSYEKL. CDR3 length equals 13 residues. The CDR3 bases are TGCGCCAGCAGCCTGGCGGGGGCTAACGAGCAGTACTTC. This codes for CASSLAGANEQYF.

This chain links TRBV5-1 with TRBJ1-5; D possibly corresponds to TRBD1 (6 bases). V was shortened by 2 bases and J by 0 bases, with 24 bases between the two germline ends. Germline CDR1 is SGHRS and CDR2 is YFSETQ. This CDR3 contains 20 residues. The CDR3 sequence: CASSLQQGTDDLHSNQPQHF. The DNA of the CDR3 is TGCGCCAGCAGCTTACAACAGGGTACCGATGATCTGCATAGCAATCAGCCCCAGCATTTT.

The chain carries TRBV29-1 and TRBJ1-1, with D possibly TRBD1 on 6 matching bases. V was shortened by 6 bases and J by 7 bases, with 18 bases between the two germline ends. This CDR3 spans 13 amino acids. Germline V lookup: CDR1 SQVTM, CDR2 ANQGSEA. The CDR3 loop reads CSVSMGGLSEAFF. The CDR3 DNA sequence: TGCAGCGTATCAATGGGGGGGCTTAGTGAAGCTTTCTTT.

The chain is built from TRBV11-2 and TRBJ1-2; D ambiguous. V lost 0 bases to trimming and J lost 3 bases, with 14 bases between them. Germline V lookup: CDR1 SGHAT, CDR2 FQNNGV. This CDR3 spans 16 amino acids. CDR3 residues: CASSLDPGALHYGYTF. The CDR3 DNA is TGTGCCAGCAGCTTAGATCCAGGAGCCCTTCACTATGGCTACACCTTC. The full variable domain, completed using reference TRBV11-2 and TRBJ1-2, is EAGVAQSPRYKIIEKRQSVAFWCNPISGHATLYWYQQILGQGPKLLIQFQNNGVVDDSQLPKDRFSAERLKGVDSTLKIQPAKLEDSAVYLCASSLDPGALHYGYTFGSGTRLTVV.

As regards this clone: Other DNA sequences of this sample code for an identical CDR3. The gene calls are TRBV13 and TRBJ1-2, with D possibly TRBD1 on 5 matching bases. V was pared by 3 bases and J by 1 base, with 6 bases between. The germline CDR1 and CDR2 sequences are PRHDT and FYEKMQ (reference sequence). There are 13 residues in the CDR3. CDR3: CASSLGGNYGYTF. CDR3 nucleotide sequence: TGTGCCAGCAGCTTGGGGGGTAACTATGGCTACACCTTC.

Concerning this clone itself: The sample contains more than one DNA sequence encoding this CDR3. The V call is TRBV5-1, the J call TRBJ2-7; 8 bases fit TRBD1. V was pared by 4 bases and J by 4 bases, with 7 bases of the junction left unmatched. CDR1 and CDR2 (germline): SGHRS, YFSETQ. The CDR3 consists of 14 residues. The CDR3 spells CASSLGQGAYEQYF. DNA of the CDR3: TGCGCCAGCAGCCTAGGACAGGGAGCTTACGAGCAGTACTTC.

The chain carries TRBV7-6 and TRBJ2-7; D might be TRBD2 (5 bases). The CDR3 loop spans 18 amino acids. Deletions cut 3 bases from V and 2 bases from J, with 23 bases between. Germline assignment: CDR1 SGHVS and CDR2 FNYEAQ. DNA of the CDR3: TGTGCCAGCAGCTTGTACCCTAGCCCAGAATTATCAACCTACGAGCAGTACTTC. It codes for CASSLYPSPELSTYEQYF.

The V gene is TRBV30, the J gene TRBJ1-4; D is uncertain. V shed 0 bases and J shed 3 bases, with 11 bases lying between them. CDR1 and CDR2 (germline): GTSNPN, SVGIG (reference sequence). This CDR3 comprises 15 residues. In nucleotides, the CDR3 is TGTGCCTGGAGTGTACTGGGAACGCCTAATGAAAAACTGTTTTTT. This translates into CAWSVLGTPNEKLFF.

V usage is TRBV4-3 and J usage is TRBJ2-2, with D uncertain. CDR1 is LGHNA, CDR2 YSLEER, per germline. The V and J ends lost 4 bases and 6 bases respectively, with 6 bases between them. CDR3 length: 12 residues. The CDR3 DNA reads as TGCGCCAGCAGCCCGGCATCCGGGGAGCTGTTTTTT. Translation: CASSPASGELFF.

The chain couples TRBV4-3 to TRBJ2-7, with 15 bases matching TRBD2. J was trimmed by 4 bases and V by 1 base; bases with no gene match: 8. CDR3 size: 18 residues. From germline, CDR1 is LGHNA and CDR2 YSLEER. The chain's CDR3 is CASSQGGGLAGGSYEQYF. DNA for the CDR3: TGCGCCAGCAGCCAAGGGGGTGGACTAGCGGGAGGGTCGTACGAGCAGTACTTC.

This chain joins TRBV9 and TRBJ2-7; TRBD1 or TRBD2 may be the D gene (6 bases each). V was shortened by 0 bases and J by 5 bases, with 12 bases between the two germline ends. The CDR3 covers 14 residues. Germline V gene sequence: CDR1 SGDLS, CDR2 YYNGEE. CDR3 coding DNA: TGTGCCAGCAGCGTAGCTGGGGGGCTGGACGAGCAGTACTTC. This translates into CASSVAGGLDEQYF.

J is TRBJ2-7 and V is TRBV5-4; D not certain. Trimming left V 4 bases short and J 6 bases short, with 14 bases between. Per the germline V gene, CDR1 is SGHNT and CDR2 is YYREEE (reference sequence). The CDR3 is 13 amino acids. The CDR3: CASSQSVVGEQYF. Here the CDR3 DNA reads TGTGCCAGCAGCCAGAGTGTGGTCGGCGAGCAGTACTTC.